The 21 T cell receptor beta chains below were found in one sample sequenced in a study of blood T cell repertoires in COVID-19. Profiled with immunoSEQ multiplex PCR; TCRdb holds only in-frame clones, not every one. The repertoire has a few hundred thousand clones, approximately 83% of them found once; the top ten carry 3% to 4%. The specimen sequenced was PBMCs or T cells enriched from blood (not recorded which). These receptors all come from a woman aged 35 to 49 with acute COVID-19.

The CDR3 sequence is CASSAAGQGYSPLHF. The CDR3 bases are TGTGCCAGCAGCGCAGCGGGACAGGGGTACTCACCCCTCCACTTT. The chain links TRBV7-8 to TRBJ1-6, with 10 bases that match TRBD1. The germline V gene has CDR1 SGHVS and CDR2 FQNEAQ. V was clipped by 5 bases and J by 10 bases; unmatched bases: 8. The CDR3 runs to 15 residues.

The rearrangement joins TRBV11-3 to TRBJ2-1; D remains unclear. Germline V gene lookup returns CDR1 SGHNT and CDR2 YENEEA. The CDR3 length is 11 residues. Trimming took off 5 bases at V and 8 bases at J, with 7 bases between the two ends. The CDR3 loop is CASSSSHEQFF. The CDR3 bases are TGTGCCAGCAGCAGCTCCCATGAGCAGTTCTTC.

The chain is built from TRBV27 and TRBJ2-1; 11 bases map to TRBD2. Germline trimming cut 5 bases from V and 4 bases from J; bases unmatched to any gene: 4. CDR1 and CDR2 from the germline V gene are MNHEY and SMNVEV (reference sequence). The length of the CDR3 is 15 residues. This CDR3 reads CASSRLAGRYNEQFF. CDR3 bases: TGTGCCAGCAGTCGACTAGCGGGGAGATACAATGAGCAGTTCTTC.

The rearrangement links TRBV6-5 to TRBJ2-7, with 9 nucleotides matching TRBD1. V lost 4 bases and J lost 2; bases outside the gene matches: 6. Per germline, CDR1 MNHEY and CDR2 SVGAGI. The CDR3 extends over 15 amino acids. The CDR3 loop is CASSLSNRGPYEQYF. CDR3 nucleotides: TGTGCCAGCAGTTTATCTAACAGGGGGCCCTACGAGCAGTACTTC.

In its sample, this clone was seen a few times. This chain uses TRBV9 with TRBJ2-7; 7 bases line up with TRBD1. CDR1 SGDLS and CDR2 YYNGEE come from the germline V gene. V lost 4 bases to trimming and J lost 2 bases; unmatched junction nucleotides: 6. The CDR3 is 14 amino acids. The CDR3: CASSPWQGAYEQYF. In DNA form, the CDR3 reads TGTGCCAGCAGCCCGTGGCAGGGGGCCTACGAGCAGTACTTC.

The chain carries TRBV28 and TRBJ1-3; unclear D gene. The CDR3 sequence is 14 residues long. The V end lost 3 bases, the J end lost 5 bases, and 11 bases lay between the germline ends. CDR1 and CDR2 from the germline V gene are MDHEN and SYDVKM. The CDR3 nucleotides are TGTGCCAGCAGTTTTGAGGGTATGAGAAACACCATATATTTT. This sequence encodes CASSFEGMRNTIYF.

This rearrangement joins TRBV7-9 to TRBJ1-2, with 7 bases lining up with TRBD1. Germline loops: CDR1 SEHNR, CDR2 FQNEAQ (reference sequence). The length of the CDR3 is 12 residues. Trimming took 4 bases from V and 4 from J; bases not matched to a gene: 0. Here the CDR3 reads CASSWDSYGYTF. CDR3 coding DNA: TGTGCCAGCAGCTGGGACAGCTATGGCTACACCTTC.

The chain has TRBV3-1 (or the pseudogene TRBV3-2) and TRBJ1-2; no definite D call. Germline CDR1 is LGHDT and CDR2 is YNNKEL (reference sequence). V lost 6 bases and J lost 5, with 13 bases in between. The CDR3 totals 13 residues. CDR3 bases: TGTGCCAGCAGTGGAGCCGCTCATTATGGCTACACCTTC. Amino acid sequence: CASSGAAHYGYTF.

The rearrangement links TRBV7-9 to TRBJ2-1; tentatively, D is TRBD2 (5 bases). CDR1 and CDR2 (germline): SEHNR, FQNEAQ (reference sequence). V lost 1 base, J lost 3 bases, and 13 bases lay in between. This CDR3 spans 16 amino acids. The CDR3, as DNA: TGTGCCAGCAGCTTAGTAGCGACCGGAGGCTACAATGAGCAGTTCTTC. Translated, it gives CASSLVATGGYNEQFF.

The chain joins TRBV10-1 to TRBJ2-7; D is possibly TRBD2 (7 bases). The CDR3 contains 13 residues. The germline V and J ends were trimmed by 6 bases and 7 bases, with 16 bases remaining between them. Germline loops: CDR1 WNHNN, CDR2 SYGVQD (reference sequence). CDR3 DNA: TGCGCCAGCAGGGGGGGGGCCTCCAGAGAGCAGTACTTC. This encodes CASRGGASREQYF.

This sequence joins TRBV24-1 and TRBJ2-2; 9 nucleotides line up with TRBD1. The CDR3 spans 16 residues. The germline V gene has CDR1 KGHDR and CDR2 SFDVKD. V lost 4 bases, J lost 3 bases, and 5 bases stayed unmatched. CDR3 in DNA: TGTGCCACCAGTGACTCCGGGACAGGGTACACCGGGGAGCTGTTTTTT. It encodes CATSDSGTGYTGELFF.

The chain uses TRBV11-2 and TRBJ2-1, with D possibly being TRBD1 (5 bases). Trimming stripped 5 bases from V and 5 bases from J, with 13 bases between. Germline V gene lookup returns CDR1 SGHAT and CDR2 FQNNGV. The CDR3 is 14 residues long. CDR3 nucleotides: TGTGCCAGCAGCCCTCGAGCAGGGAACAATGAGCAGTTCTTC. It is translated as CASSPRAGNNEQFF.

This chain joins TRBV6-4 and TRBJ2-7; 8 nucleotides line up with TRBD2. The CDR3 has 18 amino acids. V was clipped by 0 bases and J by 1 base; unmatched bases: 11. Per the germline V gene, CDR1 is MRHNA and CDR2 is SNTAGT. The CDR3 here is CASSDSTEAGDTSYEQYF. CDR3 nucleotide sequence: TGTGCCAGCAGTGACTCAACAGAAGCGGGAGATACGTCCTACGAGCAGTACTTC.

This clone has only one observation. The chain joins TRBV2 to TRBJ1-6; D gene ambiguous. Germline V CDR1 and CDR2: SNHLY, FYNNEI. V dropped 5 bases and J dropped 10 bases, with 24 bases sitting between them. This CDR3 is built from 17 residues. CDR3 in amino acids: CASSIGNSGMRGSPLHF. CDR3 sequence (DNA): TGTGCCAGCAGTATCGGGAACAGTGGGATGAGAGGGTCACCCCTCCACTTT.

This chain connects TRBV7-9 to TRBJ2-1; 8 bases match TRBD2. CDR3 size: 15 residues. J lost 0 bases, V lost 5 bases, and 3 bases had no gene match. Germline CDR1 reads SEHNR; CDR2 reads FQNEAQ (reference sequence). CDR3 sequence (DNA): TGTGCCAGCAGCCCGAGCGGGAGCTCCTACAATGAGCAGTTCTTC. It encodes CASSPSGSSYNEQFF.

There are a few counts of this clone. The V gene is TRBV27, the J gene TRBJ2-7; D may be TRBD1 (5 bases). From germline, CDR1 is MNHEY and CDR2 SMNVEV (reference sequence). The CDR3 totals 17 residues. V lost 8 bases to trimming and J lost 0 bases, with 23 bases between them. The CDR3 sequence is CASAPRTTVPSSYEQYF. The CDR3 region has the DNA TGTGCCAGCGCCCCGAGAACGACAGTTCCGAGCTCCTACGAGCAGTACTTC.

The rearrangement uses TRBV28 and TRBJ2-3, with 13 bases lining up with TRBD2. Germline V gene sequence: CDR1 MDHEN, CDR2 SYDVKM. The junction had 9 bases not matched to a gene; V was cut back by 1 base and J by 2 bases. This CDR3 is 19 amino acids long. The CDR3, as DNA: TGTGCCAGCAGTTTATATCGGCTAACTAGCGGGAGGGTCACAGATACGCAGTATTTT. Translating gives CASSLYRLTSGRVTDTQYF. Using reference TRBV28 and TRBJ2-3 for the parts outside the CDR3, the full variable domain is DVKVTQSSRYLVKRTGEKVFLECVQDMDHENMFWYRQDPGLGLRLIYFSYDVKMKEKGDIPEGYSVSREKKERFSLILESASTNQTSMYLCASSLYRLTSGRVTDTQYFGPGTRLTVL.

This chain connects TRBV4-1 to TRBJ2-5; 7 bases are shared with TRBD1. The V segment lost 4 bases and the J segment 2 bases; nucleotides outside the gene matches: 7. The CDR3 is 15 amino acids. Germline V CDR1 and CDR2: MGHRA, YSYEKL. The CDR3 sequence: CASSLRTGRQETQYF. The DNA of the CDR3 is TGCGCCAGCAGCCTCCGGACAGGAAGACAAGAGACCCAGTACTTC.

The chain is built from TRBV19 and TRBJ2-2; a possible D gene is TRBD2 (5 bases). In germline, CDR1 is LNHDA, CDR2 SQIVND (reference sequence). This CDR3 is built from 13 residues. The CDR3 DNA sequence: TGTGTAAGTGGAGGAGCGAACACCGGGGAGCTGTTTTTT. Translation: CVSGGANTGELFF.

For this clone: Different DNA sequences within this sample yield the same CDR3. The genes are TRBV4-3 and TRBJ2-3; 10 positions match TRBD1. Germline V gene sequence: CDR1 LGHNA, CDR2 YSLEER. The CDR3 loop spans 16 amino acids. The V gene end was trimmed by 0 bases and the J gene end by 1 base; junction bases not matched to a gene: 1. The CDR3 loop reads CASSQEGTGGTDTQYF. CDR3 in DNA: TGCGCCAGCAGCCAAGAAGGGACAGGGGGCACAGATACGCAGTATTTT.

The genes are TRBV28 and TRBJ1-5; a weak D match, TRBD1 (5 bases). The CDR3 spans 15 residues. V was clipped by 2 bases and J by 6 bases, with 14 bases between them. Germline V gene data show CDR1 as MDHEN and CDR2 as SYDVKM. The CDR3 spells CASSLEGRGSQPQHF. Here the CDR3 DNA reads TGTGCCAGCAGTTTAGAAGGCCGGGGGAGTCAGCCCCAGCATTTT.